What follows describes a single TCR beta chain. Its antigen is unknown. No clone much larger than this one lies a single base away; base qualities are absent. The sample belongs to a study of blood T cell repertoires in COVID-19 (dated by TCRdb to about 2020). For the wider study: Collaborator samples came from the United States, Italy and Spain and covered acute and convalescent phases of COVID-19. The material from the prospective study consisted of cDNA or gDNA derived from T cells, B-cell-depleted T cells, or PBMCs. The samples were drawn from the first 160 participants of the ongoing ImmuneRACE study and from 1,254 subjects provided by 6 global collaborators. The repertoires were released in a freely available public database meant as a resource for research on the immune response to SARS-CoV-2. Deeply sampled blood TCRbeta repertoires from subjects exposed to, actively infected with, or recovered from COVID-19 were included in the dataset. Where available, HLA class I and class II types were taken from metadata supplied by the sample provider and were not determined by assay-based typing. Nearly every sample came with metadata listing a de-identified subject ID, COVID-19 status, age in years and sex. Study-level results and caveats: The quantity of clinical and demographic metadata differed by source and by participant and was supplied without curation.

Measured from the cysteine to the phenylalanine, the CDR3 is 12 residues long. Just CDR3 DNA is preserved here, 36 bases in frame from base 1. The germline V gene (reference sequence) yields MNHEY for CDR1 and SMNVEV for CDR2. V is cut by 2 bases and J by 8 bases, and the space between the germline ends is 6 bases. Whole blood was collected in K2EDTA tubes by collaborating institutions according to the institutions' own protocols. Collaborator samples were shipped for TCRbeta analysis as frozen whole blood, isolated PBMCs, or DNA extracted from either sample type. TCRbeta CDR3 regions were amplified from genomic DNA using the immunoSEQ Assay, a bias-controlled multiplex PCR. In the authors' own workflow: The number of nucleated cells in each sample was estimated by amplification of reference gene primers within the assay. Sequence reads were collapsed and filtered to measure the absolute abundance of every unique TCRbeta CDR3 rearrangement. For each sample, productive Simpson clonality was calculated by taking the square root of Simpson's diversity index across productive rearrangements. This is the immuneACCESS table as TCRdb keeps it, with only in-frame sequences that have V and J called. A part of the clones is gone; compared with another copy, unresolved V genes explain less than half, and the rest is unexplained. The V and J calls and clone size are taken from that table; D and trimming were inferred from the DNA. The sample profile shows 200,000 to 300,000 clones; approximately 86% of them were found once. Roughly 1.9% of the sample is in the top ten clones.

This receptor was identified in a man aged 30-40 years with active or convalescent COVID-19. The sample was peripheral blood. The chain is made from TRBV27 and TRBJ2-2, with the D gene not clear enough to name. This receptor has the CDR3 CASSLVSGELFF. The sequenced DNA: TGTGCCAGCAGTTTAGTATCGGGGGAGCTGTTTTTT.